This TCR beta chain stems from a study of CD8 T cells in ankylosing spondylitis. Points from the study as a whole: From matched ankylosing spondylitis synovial fluid, disease-linked clones were reportedly recovered at significantly enriched levels. Earlier work had already found some motif variants in reactive arthritis synovial fluid and blood. About 8 highly homologous variants made up a TCR beta motif, and this motif appeared characteristic of ankylosing spondylitis blood.

This CDR3 comprises 16 residues. The V and J ends lost 0 bases and 6 bases respectively, with 17 bases between them. Germline values: CDR1 LGHDT, CDR2 YNNKEL (reference sequence). In regard to this clonotype: The antigen remains unidentified.

Library preparation for TCR beta used quantitative 5'-RACE with molecular barcodes. TCRdb reprocessed the 5' RACE reads via MiXCR and lists one record per CDR3 protein. The repertoire includes 350,000 to 550,000 distinct CDR3 sequences, roughly 26% of them detected once, and roughly 0.8% sits in the top ten. The receptor comes from a male donor with ankylosing spondylitis. The specimen was blood, either unsorted or a sorted T cell fraction (not recorded which). The chain links TRBV3-1 to TRBJ1-2; the D gene is possibly TRBD1 (6 bases). DNA of the CDR3: TGTGCCAGCAGCCAAGATGGGGGGGCCCGGAGGGATGGCTACACCTTC. It translates to CASSQDGGARRDGYTF.